The rows below give T cell receptor beta chains drawn from one sample of a study of cytomegalovirus exposure and HLA in healthy donors. Assay: immunoSEQ multiplex PCR; the TCRdb copy retains only in-frame clones and omits some. The sample holds about 160,000 clones, over 65% seen once. Material for sequencing was PBMCs. Receptor source: a female donor in good health and CMV-seronegative. CDR3s include the opening cysteine and the closing phenylalanine or tryptophan. The D gene is left open where the match is weak. Size is stated for part of the rows, as once, few or many counts, or as a class when the clone is expanded.

V gene	D gene	J gene	clone size	CDR3 DNA	CDR3 protein
TRBV4-3	-	TRBJ2-1	-	TGCGCCAGCAGCCAAGATCTGAATAGCTTACACAATGAGCAGTTCTTC	CASSQDLNSLHNEQFF
TRBV6-4	-	TRBJ1-1	-	TGTGCCAGCAGTGACTCCACTAACACTGAAGCTTTCTTT	CASSDSTNTEAFF
TRBV7-8	TRBD1	TRBJ1-1	-	TGTGCCAGCAGCTATACAGGGGGCACTGAAGCTTTCTTT	CASSYTGGTEAFF
TRBV7-8	TRBD2	TRBJ2-2	-	TGTGCCAGCAGCCGGACTAGCGGGGGCCCCCGGGAGCTGTTTTTT	CASSRTSGGPRELFF
TRBV7-3	-	TRBJ1-1	once	TGTGCCAGCAGCTCGTCCGGCACTGAAGCTTTCTTT	CASSSSGTEAFF
TRBV29-1	-	TRBJ1-5	-	TGCAGCGTTGCTGACAGGACCAATCAGCCCCAGCATTTT	CSVADRTNQPQHF
TRBV11-2	-	TRBJ1-1	-	TGTGCCAGCAGCTTTCGGGTCACGAACACTGAAGCTTTCTTT	CASSFRVTNTEAFF
TRBV7-8	TRBD1	TRBJ1-2	few	TGTGCCAGCAGCCTGACAGGGAAGGGCTATGGCTACACCTTC	CASSLTGKGYGYTF
TRBV29-1	-	TRBJ1-1	-	TGCAGCGTTGAAGGTCAAATGAACACTGAAGCTTTCTTT	CSVEGQMNTEAFF
TRBV9	TRBD1	TRBJ1-1	few	TGTGCCAGCAGCGGGACAGGAGTCATGAACACTGAAGCTTTCTTT	CASSGTGVMNTEAFF
TRBV10-3	-	TRBJ2-2	-	TGTGCCATCAACCACGGGAGCGTGGGTTCGACCGGGGAGCTGTTTTTT	CAINHGSVGSTGELFF
TRBV10-2	TRBD1	TRBJ2-5	-	TGCGCCAGCAGCGACAGGGGGCCAGAGACCCAGTACTTC	CASSDRGPETQYF
TRBV7-2	TRBD2	TRBJ2-7	once	TGTGCCAGCAGCTTGGCGGGAGGGCCCTACGAGCAGTACTTC	CASSLAGGPYEQYF
TRBV7-2	-	TRBJ1-1	-	TGTGCCAGCAGCCCTTCCGGGGGGAACACTGAAGCTTTCTTT	CASSPSGGNTEAFF
TRBV19	-	TRBJ1-1	-	TGTGCCAGTAGTATGGGAGGCGGGGGGGCTTTCTTT	CASSMGGGGAFF
TRBV30	-	TRBJ2-5	-	TGTGCCTGGACAAGGTTGCGTGGAGGGGAGACCCAGTACTTC	CAWTRLRGGETQYF
TRBV9	TRBD2	TRBJ2-2	few	TGTGCCAGCAGCGGGCGGGGGGCCGCCACCGGGGAGCTGTTTTTT	CASSGRGAATGELFF